This T cell receptor beta chain was captured by sequencing in a study of Ad26.COV2.S vaccination and SARS-CoV-2 variants. Study summary: Dosing was one shot or two shots 56 days apart.

General observations from the study: Recipients given vaccine exceeded placebo recipients in spike-specific TCR breadth.

The treatment: 15 to 20 received Ad26.COV2.S at low or high dose, single or two shots; several received placebo; per-sample allocation not given. At day 63 after the first vaccine or placebo injection, samples were drawn. A Boston adult aged 18-55 years was the donor. This clone is a singleton in its sample. Its antigen is currently unknown. This CDR3 is 13 amino acids long. Trimming stripped 4 bases from V and 8 bases from J, with 15 bases between. Germline-derived CDR1 and CDR2 are MGHRA and YSYEKL. Profiling relied on immunoSEQ multiplex PCR, and the TCRdb table lists in-frame clones only, not all of them. The repertoire holds fewer than 600,000 clones, with roughly nine tenths as singletons.

This rearrangement joins TRBV4-1 to TRBJ2-7; unclear D gene. Sample: peripheral blood, taken in a trial of Ad26.COV2.S vaccine versus placebo. The sequence came from a person aged 18-65 years who received the Ad26.COV2.S COVID-19 vaccine or a placebo. In DNA form, the CDR3 reads TGCGCCAGCAGCCTCGGAGTTGTAGATCAGCAGTACTTC. It encodes CASSLGVVDQQYF.